Shown below are 21 T cell receptor beta chains from a single sample sequenced in a study of T cells in Graves' hyperthyroidism and ophthalmopathy. Amplification yielded TCR beta CDR3 regions, with RNA transcripts as the source. An initial round of RT-PCR targeting the TCR CDR3 relied on the HTBI primer set. Each CDR3 protein gets one entry after TCRdb re-called the multiplex PCR reads with MiXCR. The sample contains about 290,000 distinct CDR3 sequences, about 14% of which appear only once. The sample comprised blood. The receptors originated from a woman under 40 with Graves' hyperthyroidism that later progressed to Graves' ophthalmopathy.

At least ten counts were recorded for this clonotype. This chain connects TRBV9 to TRBJ2-5; D perhaps matches TRBD1 (6 bases). Germline V gene data show CDR1 as SGDLS and CDR2 as YYNGEE. The V end lost 4 bases, the J end lost 0 bases, and 7 bases lay between the germline ends. The CDR3 is 13 amino acids. The CDR3 sequence: CASSRQDQETQYF. As DNA, the CDR3 is TGTGCCAGCAGCCGACAGGACCAAGAGACCCAGTACTTC.

Only a few counts were recorded for this clonotype. The chain combines TRBV24-1 with TRBJ1-2, with unresolved D. Trimming pared 3 bases from V and 8 bases from J, leaving 18 bases between. From germline, CDR1 is KGHDR and CDR2 SFDVKD. This CDR3 region has 15 residues. CDR3 region: CATSDTGPSLRGYTF. The DNA of the CDR3 is TGTGCCACCAGTGATACTGGACCGAGCCTCCGGGGCTACACCTTC.

This clonotype showed up many times. The chain uses TRBV4-3 and TRBJ2-5; the match to TRBD2 covers 7 bases. In germline, CDR1 is LGHNA, CDR2 YSLEER. The J segment lost 4 bases and the V segment lost 1 base, leaving 15 bases of the junction unmatched. The CDR3 extends over 18 amino acids. The CDR3 sequence: CASSQGWSLEGGPETQYF. The DNA for the CDR3 is TGCGCCAGCAGCCAAGGATGGAGTTTGGAGGGAGGGCCAGAGACCCAGTACTTC.

This clonotype was observed many times. The chain combines TRBV11-2 with TRBJ1-4, with TRBD1 matching 11 bases. Germline CDR1 is SGHAT and CDR2 is FQNNGV. V gave up 0 bases and J gave up 7 bases; unmatched junction bases: 4. The CDR3 consists of 16 residues. The CDR3 loop is CASSLEGTGGREKLFF. In nucleotides, the CDR3 is TGTGCCAGCAGCTTAGAGGGGACAGGGGGACGTGAAAAACTGTTTTTT.

This clonotype showed up many times. The V call is TRBV6-1, the J call TRBJ1-5; maybe TRBD1 (6 bases). The CDR3 extends over 14 amino acids. Between the trimmed V and J ends, which lost 10 bases and 4 bases, there was a span of 17 bases. CDR1 is MNHNS, CDR2 SASEGT, per germline. CDR3 nucleotides: TGTGCCACCGCGATGTACAGGGCTAATCAGCCCCAGCATTTT. This encodes CATAMYRANQPQHF.

This clonotype was counted many times. V and J are TRBV3-1 and TRBJ2-2; no clear D. CDR1 and CDR2 from the germline V gene are LGHDT and YNNKEL (reference sequence). The CDR3 totals 13 residues. The germline V and J ends were trimmed by 0 bases and 7 bases, with 6 bases remaining between them. The CDR3 loop reads CASSQDPGGELFF. The CDR3 DNA sequence: TGTGCCAGCAGCCAAGATCCGGGCGGGGAGCTGTTTTTT. The entire variable domain, with the rest obtained from reference TRBV3-1 and TRBJ2-2, is as follows: DTAVSQTPKYLVTQMGNDKSIKCEQNLGHDTMYWYKQDSKKFLKIMFSYNNKELIINETVPNRFSPKSPDKAHLNLHINSLELGDSAVYFCASSQDPGGELFFGEGSRLTVL.

This clonotype was recorded many times. This rearrangement joins TRBV3-1 to TRBJ2-1; TRBD2 agrees at 9 bases. Germline-derived CDR1 and CDR2 are LGHDT and YNNKEL (reference sequence). This CDR3 has 15 amino acids. Trimming took 5 bases from V and 8 from J; bases not matched to a gene: 10. The chain's CDR3 is CASSLLAGGRDEQFF. The CDR3 bases are TGTGCCAGCAGCTTACTAGCGGGTGGGAGGGATGAGCAGTTCTTC.

This clonotype was picked up a small number of times. The chain recombines TRBV19 with TRBJ2-5; 12 bases map to TRBD2. Germline trimming cut 3 bases from V and 2 bases from J; bases unmatched to any gene: 4. Germline-derived CDR1 and CDR2 are LNHDA and SQIVND (reference sequence). This CDR3 has 16 amino acids. The CDR3 protein is CASSIPGTSGQETQYF. CDR3 coding DNA: TGTGCCAGTAGTATCCCCGGGACTAGCGGGCAAGAGACCCAGTACTTC.

The rearrangement links TRBV7-9 to TRBJ2-4, with a tentative D call TRBD1 (6 bases). The CDR3 is made up of 15 amino acids. V lost 5 bases to trimming and J lost 2 bases, with 13 bases between them. Germline CDR1 and CDR2: SEHNR and FQNEAQ (reference sequence). The CDR3 DNA follows: TGTGCCAGCAGCGTGATAGGACAGCCCAAAAACATTCAGTACTTC. It codes for CASSVIGQPKNIQYF.

Many counts were recorded for this clonotype. The chain combines TRBV15 with TRBJ1-4; D uncertain. The CDR3 consists of 15 residues. From germline, CDR1 is LNHNV and CDR2 YYDKDF (reference sequence). V was trimmed by 0 bases and J by 4 bases, leaving 9 bases between them. The chain's CDR3 is CATSRDQNLNEKLFF. The CDR3 DNA reads TGTGCCACCAGCAGAGATCAGAACCTTAATGAAAAACTGTTTTTT. The full variable domain, with the rest looked up from reference TRBV15 and TRBJ1-4, is DAMVIQNPRYQVTQFGKPVTLSCSQTLNHNVMYWYQQKSSQAPKLLFHYYDKDFNNEADTPDNFQSRRPNTSFCFLDIRSPGLGDTAMYLCATSRDQNLNEKLFFGSGTQLSVL.

J is TRBJ2-1 and V is TRBV5-4; D is ambiguous. Trimming cost V 9 bases and J 8 bases, with 24 bases left between them. The CDR3 contains 15 residues. Per germline, CDR1 SGHNT and CDR2 YYREEE (reference sequence). The CDR3 DNA reads as TGTGCCATGTCCCCCATATCGACGGCGATTGATGAGCAGTTCTTC. It encodes CAMSPISTAIDEQFF.

This clonotype was observed at least ten times. V usage is TRBV4-3 and J usage is TRBJ2-5; 9 bases are a match to TRBD2. Germline CDR1 LGHNA, CDR2 YSLEER. Germline trimming cut 1 base from V and 9 bases from J; bases unmatched to any gene: 15. CDR3 length equals 17 residues. This CDR3 is CASSQGSASGTTEAQYF. Written as DNA, the CDR3 is TGCGCCAGCAGCCAAGGTTCCGCTAGCGGGACTACTGAGGCCCAGTACTTC.

V is TRBV15 and J is TRBJ2-7; D is undetermined. The CDR3 spans 15 residues. Germline values: CDR1 LNHNV, CDR2 YYDKDF (reference sequence). V lost 2 bases and J 6 bases, leaving 17 bases between the germline ends. The CDR3 coding sequence is TGTGCCACCAGCAGACCCCCTGTTACCTTGGGCGAGCAGTACTTC. Encoded protein: CATSRPPVTLGEQYF.

This clonotype was picked up a small number of times. The rearrangement uses TRBV11-3 and TRBJ2-5, with D possibly called TRBD1 or TRBD2 (6 bases each). Germline values: CDR1 SGHNT, CDR2 YENEEA. V lost 5 bases and J 2 bases, leaving 18 bases between the germline ends. This CDR3 region has 16 residues. The CDR3 loop is CASSQVRGEAQETQYF. The CDR3 bases are TGTGCCAGCAGCCAAGTGAGGGGGGAGGCGCAAGAGACCCAGTACTTC.

This clonotype showed up many times. The rearrangement joins TRBV18 to TRBJ2-7; weak D call: TRBD1 (6 bases). CDR1 and CDR2 from the germline V gene are KGHSH and LQKENI. This CDR3 contains 13 residues. V gave up 6 bases and J gave up 3 bases, with 12 bases separating them. CDR3 nucleotide sequence: TGTGCCAGCTCGCGGACAGAGCACTACGAGCAGTACTTC. This gives the protein CASSRTEHYEQYF.

The table lists this clonotype with many counts. The rearrangement joins TRBV12-3 or TRBV12-4 to TRBJ2-3; 7 nucleotides align to TRBD2. CDR3 length: 16 residues. With 1 base clipped from V and 2 bases from J, the junction kept 6 bases outside the gene matches. The chain's CDR3 is CASSLGPSGYTDTQYF. The CDR3 nucleotides are TGTGCCAGCAGTTTAGGTCCTAGCGGTTACACAGATACGCAGTATTTT.

There are many counts of this clonotype. V and J are TRBV10-3 and TRBJ1-1, with D maybe TRBD1 (6 bases). V was pared by 6 bases and J by 8 bases, with 19 bases between. Germline V gene data show CDR1 as ENHRY and CDR2 as SYGVKD. The CDR3 covers 14 residues. CDR3 in DNA: TGTGCCATCAGCTTGGCCGGGACACCTGTGGAAGCTTTCTTT. Its protein is CAISLAGTPVEAFF.

In this sample, this clonotype turned up many times. The chain carries TRBV6-2 or TRBV6-3 and TRBJ2-1, with 8 bases that match TRBD2. The V and J ends lost 6 bases and 7 bases, in that order; junction bases with no gene match: 17. The CDR3 runs to 17 residues. Germline V gives CDR1 MNHEY, CDR2 SVGEGT. The chain's CDR3 is CASRRTQGLERGNEQFF. In DNA, the CDR3 is TGTGCCAGCAGGCGGACACAGGGACTAGAAAGGGGAAATGAGCAGTTCTTC.

There are many counts of this clonotype. This chain uses TRBV20-1 with TRBJ2-1, with TRBD2 matching 9 bases. This CDR3 is 14 amino acids long. Looked up from germline, CDR1 is DFQATT and CDR2 is SNEGSKA (reference sequence). Germline trimming cut 7 bases from V and 8 bases from J; bases unmatched to any gene: 12. In nucleotides, the CDR3 is TGCAGTGTGGACTTAGCGGGAGCATGGGATGAGCAGTTCTTC. Protein: CSVDLAGAWDEQFF.

This clonotype was recorded a few times. V is TRBV29-1 and J is TRBJ2-1; 7 bases map to TRBD1. This CDR3 spans 12 amino acids. V lost 5 bases to trimming and J lost 6 bases; unmatched junction nucleotides: 4. Germline V CDR1 and CDR2: SQVTM, ANQGSEA. The CDR3 loop is CSVTTGSNEQFF. Here the CDR3 DNA reads TGCAGCGTTACGACAGGGAGCAATGAGCAGTTCTTC.

The rearrangement joins TRBV4-1 to TRBJ2-2; TRBD1 agrees at 10 bases. Unmatched junction bases numbered 4, after V lost 4 bases and J lost 5 bases. The CDR3 consists of 15 residues. Germline values: CDR1 MGHRA, CDR2 YSYEKL. CDR3 sequence (DNA): TGCGCCAGCAGCCGGGGACAGGGGAAAACCGGGGAGCTGTTTTTT. It translates to CASSRGQGKTGELFF.